This TCR beta chain derives from a study of T cell repertoires in cytomegalovirus infection. Study-level background: From public TCR beta signatures came an indication of both CMV infection and matching HLA type.

The V end was cut by 0 bases, the J end by 1 base, with 10 bases between. This CDR3 has 14 residues. Germline loops: CDR1 DFQATT, CDR2 SNEGSKA (reference sequence). TCRdb reprocessed the reads with MiXCR, giving one entry per CDR3 protein. The repertoire holds about 600,000 distinct CDR3 sequences, less than 25% seen once, with 8% in the top ten. This receptor was identified in a human donor in good health (CMV status not recorded). Some clones in this sample may be carry-over from other donors' samples. V usage is TRBV20-1 and J usage is TRBJ2-7; perhaps TRBD1 as D (5 bases). The sample consisted of CD8+ T cells from PBMCs. Written as DNA, the CDR3 is TGCAGTGCTAGAGATCACCAGGGTTCCTACGAGCAGTACTTC. Its translation: CSARDHQGSYEQYF.